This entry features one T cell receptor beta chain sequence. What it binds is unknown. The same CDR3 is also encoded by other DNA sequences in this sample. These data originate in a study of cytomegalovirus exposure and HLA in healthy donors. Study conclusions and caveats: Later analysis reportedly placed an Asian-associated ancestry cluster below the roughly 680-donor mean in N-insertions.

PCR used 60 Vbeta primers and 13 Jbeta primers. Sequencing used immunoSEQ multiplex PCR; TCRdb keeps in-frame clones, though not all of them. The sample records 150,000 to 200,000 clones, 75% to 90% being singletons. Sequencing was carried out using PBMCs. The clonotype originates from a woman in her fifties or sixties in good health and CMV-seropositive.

CDR3 amino acids: CASSVGGTTNEKLFF. The CDR3 coding sequence is TGTGCCAGCAGCGTTGGGGGGACAACTAATGAAAAACTGTTTTTT. This chain joins TRBV9 and TRBJ1-4; D perhaps matches TRBD1 (5 bases). CDR3 size: 15 residues. V shed 2 bases and J shed 0 bases, with 8 bases lying between them. Germline assignment: CDR1 SGDLS and CDR2 YYNGEE.